A single sample is the source of the 15 T cell receptor beta chains below, sequenced in a study of regulatory T cells in long-lasting Graves disease. Construction of the TCR beta libraries employed iRepertoire HTBI primers in conjunction with Arm-PCR of CDR3 regions. One entry per CDR3 protein, called by TCRdb with MiXCR from the multiplex PCR reads. The sample holds more than 350,000 distinct CDR3 sequences, roughly a fifth seen once. This sample's time point: persistent/refractory GD, antithyroid drugs over 5 years with positive TRAb. Isolated PBMC RNA provided the starting material for the TCR library. This sample comprised peripheral blood mononuclear cells (PBMCs), obtained when the disease was refractory, from a patient treated with antithyroid drugs. The receptors shown here come from a female donor with Graves disease.

This clonotype was observed at least ten times. The chain combines TRBV6-1 with TRBJ1-1; TRBD1 agrees at 7 bases. In germline, CDR1 is MNHNS, CDR2 SASEGT. V lost 6 bases and J lost 0; bases outside the gene matches: 4. The CDR3 covers 14 residues. CDR3 in amino acids: CASRGTEMNTEAFF. Written as DNA, the CDR3 is TGTGCCAGCAGGGGGACAGAGATGAACACTGAAGCTTTCTTT.

A few counts support this clonotype. V gene TRBV12-3 or TRBV12-4 combines with J gene TRBJ1-1, with D uncertain. The CDR3 contains 14 residues. V dropped 7 bases and J dropped 0 bases, with 12 bases sitting between them. The CDR3 DNA is TGTGCCAGCACCCATCTTGGGGTGAACACTGAAGCTTTCTTT. Translation: CASTHLGVNTEAFF.

The rearrangement uses TRBV19 and TRBJ2-4, with 9 bases lining up with TRBD2. After removal of 4 bases from V and 3 bases from J, the junction contained 10 bases not matched to a gene. CDR3 length: 17 amino acids. Germline V lookup: CDR1 LNHDA, CDR2 SQIVND (reference sequence). As DNA, the CDR3 is TGTGCCAGTAGTAGCGGGAGGGGAGGAGCGTTCAAAAACATTCAGTACTTC. Translation: CASSSGRGGAFKNIQYF. Looking up the rest from reference TRBV19 and TRBJ2-4 gives the full variable domain: DGGITQSPKYLFRKEGQNVTLSCEQNLNHDAMYWYRQDPGQGLRLIYYSQIVNDFQKGDIAEGYSVSREKKESFPLTVTSAQKNPTAFYLCASSSGRGGAFKNIQYFGAGTRLSVL.

There are many counts of this clonotype. V and J are TRBV12-3 or TRBV12-4 and TRBJ1-1; D possibly corresponds to TRBD1 (6 bases). This CDR3 comprises 13 residues. Trimming took 3 bases from V and 5 from J, leaving 10 bases between them. CDR3 nucleotide sequence: TGTGCCAGCAGTTTGGGGGCCGGGACTGAAGCTTTCTTT. Amino acids: CASSLGAGTEAFF.

The chain couples TRBV20-1 to TRBJ2-7; the match to TRBD2 covers 8 bases. CDR3 length: 12 residues. Germline-derived CDR1 and CDR2 are DFQATT and SNEGSKA (reference sequence). Trimming cost V 8 bases and J 5 bases; bases outside gene matches: 8. CDR3 sequence: CSPEREYHEQYF. For the CDR3, the DNA is TGCAGTCCAGAGCGGGAGTACCACGAGCAGTACTTC.

This clonotype was detected ten times or more. The chain joins TRBV6-1 to TRBJ2-7, with 10 bases that match TRBD1. The CDR3 is 14 residues long. Germline V CDR1 and CDR2: MNHNS, SASEGT. With 6 bases clipped from V and 2 bases from J, the junction kept 4 bases outside the gene matches. CDR3: CASRNDRGPYEQYF. Written as DNA, the CDR3 is TGTGCCAGCAGAAACGACAGGGGGCCCTACGAGCAGTACTTC.

V gene TRBV27 combines with J gene TRBJ2-2, with 13 bases fitting TRBD2. V lost 5 bases and J lost 13; bases outside the gene matches: 13. CDR3 length equals 16 residues. Germline-derived CDR1 and CDR2 are MNHEY and SMNVEV (reference sequence). This CDR3 is CASSTRGTSGNVGLFF. In nucleotides, the CDR3 is TGTGCCAGCAGTACTAGAGGGACTAGCGGGAATGTTGGGCTGTTTTTT.

About this clonotype: A much bigger clone sits one base away, suggesting this may be a read error. V usage is TRBV28 and J usage is TRBJ2-7; the D gene is possibly TRBD1 (6 bases). The CDR3 sequence is 13 residues long. CDR1 is MDHEN and CDR2 is SYDVKM in the germline V gene. The V gene lost 4 bases and the J gene lost 4 bases, with 11 bases spanning the gap. The CDR3 loop is CASSSRQEYEQYF. In DNA form, the CDR3 reads TGTGCCAGCAGTTCCCGACAGGAATACGAGCAGTACTTC.

To note about this clonotype: This likely reflects a read error, since a far larger clone is one base away. The chain uses TRBV7-3 and TRBJ2-4; 12 positions agree with TRBD1. Germline assignment: CDR1 SGHTA and CDR2 FQGTGA. CDR3 length: 16 amino acids. CDR3 nucleotide sequence: TGTGCCAGCAGTTCACCGGGACAGGGGGCCAAAAACATTCCGTACTTC. Its translation is CASSSPGQGAKNIPYF.

This clonotype was recorded many times. The V and J genes are TRBV4-1 and TRBJ1-5, with D perhaps TRBD1 (5 bases). CDR1 is MGHRA and CDR2 is YSYEKL in the germline V gene. The CDR3 is 16 amino acids. The germline V and J ends were trimmed by 0 bases and 2 bases, with 11 bases remaining between them. CDR3 DNA: TGCGCCAGCAGCCAAGATCAGGGATCGGGCAATCAGCCCCAGCATTTT. Protein sequence: CASSQDQGSGNQPQHF.

This clonotype was observed a few times. V and J are TRBV2 and TRBJ2-2; either TRBD1 or TRBD2 may supply D (5 bases each). The V and J ends lost 7 bases and 13 bases respectively, with 10 bases between them. The CDR3 has 10 amino acids. Germline V CDR1 and CDR2: SNHLY, FYNNEI. In nucleotides, the CDR3 is TGTGCCAGCACGGGGCCGGGGCTGTTTTTT. It translates to CASTGPGLFF.

The chain joins TRBV2 to TRBJ2-7; 8 nucleotides match TRBD2. This CDR3 is built from 14 residues. J gave up 3 bases and V 4 bases, and 5 bases lay outside the gene matches. Germline CDR1 is SNHLY and CDR2 is FYNNEI. This CDR3 reads CASSGGAGVYEQYF. DNA for the CDR3: TGTGCCAGCAGTGGGGGAGCGGGAGTCTACGAGCAGTACTTC. The full variable domain, completed using reference TRBV2 and TRBJ2-7, is EPEVTQTPSHQVTQMGQEVILRCVPISNHLYFYWYRQILGQKVEFLVSFYNNEISEKSEIFDDQFSVERPDGSNFTLKIRSTKLEDSAMYFCASSGGAGVYEQYFGPGTRLTVT.

The V gene is TRBV7-9, the J gene TRBJ1-2; 7 bases map to TRBD1. Germline-derived CDR1 and CDR2 are SEHNR and FQNEAQ (reference sequence). Germline trimming cut 5 bases from V and 3 bases from J; bases unmatched to any gene: 6. The length of the CDR3 is 14 residues. In DNA, the CDR3 is TGTGCCAGCAGCATAGGAACAGGGGACTATGGCTACACCTTC. The encoded protein is CASSIGTGDYGYTF.

In this sample, this clonotype turned up many times. The chain combines TRBV2 with TRBJ1-2; D is unclear. The CDR3 totals 14 residues. Germline V gene data show CDR1 as SNHLY and CDR2 as FYNNEI. Trimming shortened V by 10 bases and J by 1 base, and 16 bases separated the two germline ends. CDR3: CATRFGALNYGYTF. CDR3 nucleotide sequence: TGTGCCACCAGATTCGGCGCCCTTAACTATGGCTACACCTTC.

For this clonotype: A junction end diverges from the germline sequence, so it may reflect a read error. The V call is TRBV2, the J call TRBJ1-1; D remains ambiguous. The CDR3 consists of 13 residues. CDR1 is SNHLY, CDR2 FYNNEI, per germline. In DNA, the CDR3 is TGTGCCAGCACCCCCCCGGGCGGCACTGGAGCTTTCTTT. This codes for CASTPPGGTGAFF.